This TCR beta chain derives from a study of blood T cell repertoires in COVID-19. Study-level background: There were acute and convalescent COVID-19 samples, and they came from the United States, Italy and Spain.

Participant-reported clinical history was the basis for cohort assignment. This clone appeared once. Methods used by the authors: Reference gene primers were amplified, and this amplification served to estimate nucleated cell counts. Measured with immunoSEQ multiplex PCR; TCRdb has only the in-frame clones, and not every one. Clone size and the V and J calls come from that table; the DNA yielded D and trimming. Altogether 170,000 or so clones are present, 88% being singletons, with the ten largest covering 5% to 8.5%. This CDR3 is 13 amino acids long. V was clipped by 1 base and J by 7 bases; unmatched bases: 0. From germline, CDR1 is GTSNPN and CDR2 SVGIG (reference sequence).

This sequence joins TRBV30 and TRBJ2-1; 11 bases fit TRBD2. The sequencing input was PBMCs or T cells enriched from blood (not recorded which). The sequence was collected from a woman in her 50s who had recovered from COVID-19. The DNA for the CDR3 is TGTGCCTGGAGTGGACTAGCGGGGAATGAGCAGTTCTTC. Amino acid sequence: CAWSGLAGNEQFF.